This is a list of T cell receptor beta chains from one sample in a study of Ad26.COV2.S vaccination and SARS-CoV-2 variants. Libraries were prepared by immunoSEQ multiplex PCR; TCRdb keeps only in-frame clonotypes and omits some of them. The table has roughly 92,000 clones, less than 85% seen once. The material was peripheral blood, obtained after recovery from COVID-19. Receptor source: a human donor who had recovered from COVID-19. CDR3s include the opening cysteine and the closing phenylalanine or tryptophan. Each record gives: clone size, V gene, J gene, CDR3 protein. Some rows have no size entry. The others give once, few or many, or a class for an expanded clone.

clone_size: .; v_call: TRBV7-9; j_call: TRBJ1-1; cdr3_aa: CASSSYTNTEAFF
clone_size: .; v_call: TRBV24-1; j_call: TRBJ2-3; cdr3_aa: CATSDPGQGALDTQYF
clone_size: .; v_call: TRBV11-3; j_call: TRBJ2-1; cdr3_aa: CASSLELAEVEQFF
clone_size: .; v_call: TRBV19; j_call: TRBJ2-2; cdr3_aa: CASNTGGRTGELFF
clone_size: .; v_call: TRBV5-4; j_call: TRBJ1-3; cdr3_aa: CASSLGTGSLSGNTIYF
clone_size: .; v_call: TRBV5-4; j_call: TRBJ2-3; cdr3_aa: CASSLGISRGTDTQYF
clone_size: .; v_call: TRBV19; j_call: TRBJ2-7; cdr3_aa: CASSNLLGGHEQYF
clone_size: .; v_call: TRBV18; j_call: TRBJ1-1; cdr3_aa: CASSPPNSPLNTEAFF
clone_size: .; v_call: TRBV5-1; j_call: TRBJ2-1; cdr3_aa: CASSPGGRDNEQFF
clone_size: .; v_call: TRBV24-1; j_call: TRBJ1-4; cdr3_aa: CATSDGDRSGEKLFF
clone_size: .; v_call: TRBV28; j_call: TRBJ1-5; cdr3_aa: CASSRPRGNNQPQHF
clone_size: .; v_call: TRBV7-9; j_call: TRBJ1-4; cdr3_aa: CAIWGAQTNEKLFF
clone_size: .; v_call: TRBV5-5; j_call: TRBJ1-5; cdr3_aa: CASSLIDRGVNQPQHF
clone_size: few; v_call: TRBV2; j_call: TRBJ1-5; cdr3_aa: CASSDLWQTHNQPQHF
clone_size: .; v_call: TRBV18; j_call: TRBJ2-3; cdr3_aa: CASSTTDTQYF
clone_size: .; v_call: TRBV7-4; j_call: TRBJ1-3; cdr3_aa: CASSSRGQRPGNTIYF
clone_size: once; v_call: TRBV28; j_call: TRBJ2-2; cdr3_aa: CASNPQGFGTSTGELFF
clone_size: .; v_call: TRBV7-8; j_call: TRBJ2-3; cdr3_aa: CASSLRTRLAGAEDTQYF
clone_size: .; v_call: TRBV12-5; j_call: TRBJ2-7; cdr3_aa: CASGSARRQGAGEQYF
clone_size: .; v_call: TRBV14; j_call: TRBJ1-6; cdr3_aa: CASSQQGSSYNSPLHF
clone_size: .; v_call: TRBV6-5; j_call: TRBJ2-7; cdr3_aa: CASSQSNRGEQYF
clone_size: .; v_call: TRBV19; j_call: TRBJ2-1; cdr3_aa: CASSKGLAGNEQFF
clone_size: few; v_call: TRBV18; j_call: TRBJ1-2; cdr3_aa: CASSPDRGYTF
clone_size: .; v_call: TRBV7-9; j_call: TRBJ1-1; cdr3_aa: CASSFGGQNTEAFF
clone_size: .; v_call: TRBV2; j_call: TRBJ1-5; cdr3_aa: CASNPGGQGGQPQHF
clone_size: .; v_call: TRBV28; j_call: TRBJ2-1; cdr3_aa: CASSLTGTENPKQFF
clone_size: .; v_call: TRBV28; j_call: TRBJ2-7; cdr3_aa: CASSSSGTDPYEQYF
clone_size: .; v_call: TRBV7-3; j_call: TRBJ1-1; cdr3_aa: CASSPLGPNTEAFF
clone_size: .; v_call: TRBV12-2; j_call: TRBJ2-7; cdr3_aa: CASRAESLAGGPSVYEQYF
clone_size: .; v_call: TRBV7-8; j_call: TRBJ2-7; cdr3_aa: CASSHLGTSGRASSEQYF
clone_size: .; v_call: TRBV7-2; j_call: TRBJ2-2; cdr3_aa: CASSLALFGQGAAGELFF
clone_size: .; v_call: TRBV28; j_call: TRBJ2-2; cdr3_aa: CASTQGQGYVGELFF
clone_size: .; v_call: TRBV9; j_call: TRBJ1-2; cdr3_aa: CASSVGGPLGYTF
clone_size: .; v_call: TRBV18; j_call: TRBJ2-5; cdr3_aa: CASSPVGRETQYF
clone_size: .; v_call: TRBV7-2; j_call: TRBJ1-2; cdr3_aa: CASSPETRYGYTF
clone_size: .; v_call: TRBV15; j_call: TRBJ2-7; cdr3_aa: CATSREGGSYEQYF
clone_size: few; v_call: TRBV9; j_call: TRBJ2-1; cdr3_aa: CASSVLAGGFNEQFF
clone_size: .; v_call: TRBV28; j_call: TRBJ2-5; cdr3_aa: CASRLQETQYF
clone_size: .; v_call: TRBV19; j_call: TRBJ1-5; cdr3_aa: CASSIDGTGIPPQHF
clone_size: few; v_call: TRBV7-3; j_call: TRBJ2-2; cdr3_aa: CASSLIRAGELFF
clone_size: once; v_call: TRBV7-9; j_call: TRBJ1-1; cdr3_aa: CASSYGTGGGAFF
clone_size: .; v_call: TRBV7-2; j_call: TRBJ2-7; cdr3_aa: CASSLNPERELYEQYF
clone_size: .; v_call: TRBV28; j_call: TRBJ1-4; cdr3_aa: CASTSPGVNEKLFF
clone_size: .; v_call: TRBV27; j_call: TRBJ2-3; cdr3_aa: CASSFSFIGDLKGDTQYF
clone_size: .; v_call: TRBV28; j_call: TRBJ1-5; cdr3_aa: CASHGTAITINQPQHF